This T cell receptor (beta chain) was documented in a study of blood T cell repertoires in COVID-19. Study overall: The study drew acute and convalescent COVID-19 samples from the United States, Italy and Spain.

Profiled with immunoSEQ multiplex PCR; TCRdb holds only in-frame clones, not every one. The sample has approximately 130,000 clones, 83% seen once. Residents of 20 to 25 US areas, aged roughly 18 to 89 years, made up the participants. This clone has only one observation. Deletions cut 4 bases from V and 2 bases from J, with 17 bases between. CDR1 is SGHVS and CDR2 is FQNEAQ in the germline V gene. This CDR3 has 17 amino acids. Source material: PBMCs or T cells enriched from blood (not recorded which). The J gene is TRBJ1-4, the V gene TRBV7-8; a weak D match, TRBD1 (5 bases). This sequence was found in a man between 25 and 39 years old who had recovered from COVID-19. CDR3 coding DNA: TGTGCCAGCAGCTCAGGGTGGGGCAAGGCCACTAATGAAAAACTGTTTTTT. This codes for CASSSGWGKATNEKLFF.